Sequencing of this T cell receptor (beta chain) was carried out in a study of human T cells and chemical hapten exposure. This clonotype occurred many times. For the library, individual cDNA molecules each received unique molecular identifiers. Each CDR3 protein is one row after TCRdb ran MiXCR on the reads. Of 100,000 to 150,000 distinct CDR3 sequences listed, 8.5% are singletons. Someone pulled total RNA out of unfractionated whole blood. The V and J ends lost 6 bases and 6 bases respectively, with 21 bases between them. Germline CDR1 is DFQATT and CDR2 is SNEGSKA (reference sequence). This CDR3 has 14 amino acids.

Source material: whole blood. This chain joins TRBV20-1 and TRBJ2-7, with D uncertain. The receptor was isolated from a human donor in good health. Some clones in this sample may be carry-over from other donors' samples. CDR3 coding DNA: TGCAGTGCCAAGAGGTCCGCCAGCGCCTTCGAGCAGTACTTC. Its translation: CSAKRSASAFEQYF.